The 21 T cell receptor beta chains below were found in one sample sequenced in a study of high-grade serous ovarian cancer treatment subgroups. The tumor samples were collected prior to definitive surgery or chemotherapy. TCRdb keeps only in-frame clones here, not all; method: immunoSEQ multiplex PCR. The table shows 4,700 or so clones, with 69% occurring only once. The material sequenced was tumor tissue. The receptors derive from a human donor with high-grade serous ovarian cancer.

The chain is built from TRBV6-6 and TRBJ2-7; the D is unclear. V was clipped by 3 bases and J by 1 base, with 7 bases between them. The CDR3 has 13 residues. Germline CDR1 reads MNHNY; CDR2 reads SVGAGI (reference sequence). CDR3: CASSYTQSYEQYF. The CDR3 DNA follows: TGTGCCAGCAGTTATACACAATCCTACGAGCAGTACTTC.

The CDR3 DNA follows: TGTGCCAGTAGTATGGGATTAAGGGCGACTGGCTACACCTTC. It translates to CASSMGLRATGYTF. V gene TRBV19 combines with J gene TRBJ1-2; D is unresolved. Germline V gene sequence: CDR1 LNHDA, CDR2 SQIVND (reference sequence). CDR3 length: 14 residues. Trimming pared 3 bases from V and 7 bases from J, leaving 15 bases between.

This chain connects TRBV7-8 to TRBJ1-2, with TRBD1 as a possible D gene (5 bases). The CDR3 is made up of 17 amino acids. Germline-derived CDR1 and CDR2 are SGHVS and FQNEAQ. Trimming took 5 bases from V and 0 from J, leaving 19 bases between them. The CDR3 DNA sequence: TGTGCCAGCAGCCCACGTATGGAGGGGTTATCTAACTATGGCTACACCTTC. It yields the protein CASSPRMEGLSNYGYTF. Full variable domain (missing parts from reference TRBV7-8 and TRBJ1-2): GAGVSQSPRYKVAKRGQDVALRCDPISGHVSLFWYQQALGQGPEFLTYFQNEAQLDKSGLPSDRFFAERPEGSVSTLKIQRTQQEDSAVYLCASSPRMEGLSNYGYTFGSGTRLTVV.

The rearrangement joins TRBV5-5 to TRBJ2-7, with 7 bases aligning to TRBD2. The CDR3 runs 15 residues. J lost 0 bases, V lost 3 bases, and 6 bases had no gene match. Germline V lookup: CDR1 SGHKS, CDR2 YYEKEE (reference sequence). The CDR3 bases are TGTGCCAGCAGCTCCAGCGGGGCCTACTCCTACGAGCAGTACGTC. It encodes CASSSSGAYSYEQYV.

The V and J genes are TRBV6-1 and TRBJ1-4; D is unresolved. From germline, CDR1 is MNHNS and CDR2 SASEGT. This CDR3 comprises 17 residues. With 3 bases removed from V and 0 bases from J, the gap between germline ends came to 14 bases. CDR3 in amino acids: CASSEDPPAATNEKLFF. The CDR3 nucleotides are TGTGCCAGCAGTGAGGATCCCCCAGCCGCAACTAATGAAAAACTGTTTTTT.

The chain employs TRBV28 and TRBJ1-6, with a tentative D call TRBD1 (5 bases). Germline CDR1 MDHEN, CDR2 SYDVKM. CDR3 length: 17 amino acids. V dropped 3 bases and J dropped 4 bases, with 16 bases sitting between them. CDR3 residues: CASSFLNRGQYNSPLHF. CDR3 in DNA: TGTGCCAGCAGTTTCTTAAACCGAGGACAATATAATTCACCCCTCCACTTT.

CDR3 in DNA: TGTGCCAGCAGGGAGGACAAAGTCTATAATTCACCCCTCCACTTT. Encoded protein: CASREDKVYNSPLHF. This chain joins TRBV6-5 and TRBJ1-6, with a possible D match to TRBD1 (5 bases). The V gene's germline CDR1 is MNHEY and CDR2 SVGAGI. With 6 bases removed from V and 3 bases from J, the gap between germline ends came to 12 bases. There are 15 residues in the CDR3.

The chain recombines TRBV16 with TRBJ1-1; TRBD1 matches at 7 bases. The CDR3 sequence is 17 residues long. V trimming: 0 bases; J trimming: 1 base; junction bases outside the gene matches: 8. Germline V gene sequence: CDR1 KGHSY, CDR2 FQNENV. DNA of the CDR3: TGTGCCAGCAGCCAATCGGTCTCGGCAGGGGGGAACACTGAAGCTTTCTTT. Translated: CASSQSVSAGGNTEAFF.

CDR3 sequence (DNA): TGTGCCAGCAGCCGCTACAGGGGTAGGGACGAGCAGTACTTC. This translates into CASSRYRGRDEQYF. The chain joins TRBV14 to TRBJ2-5, with 7 bases fitting TRBD1. TRBJ2-7 explains the end of the DNA better; the J call may be wrong. From germline, CDR1 is SGHDN and CDR2 FVKESK. This CDR3 comprises 14 residues.

This chain links TRBV14 with TRBJ1-1; D gene unclear. The CDR3 totals 14 residues. CDR1 and CDR2 from the germline V gene are SGHDN and FVKESK. The V end lost 5 bases, the J end lost 4 bases, and 14 bases lay between the germline ends. The CDR3: CASSVYLEGTEAFF. CDR3 nucleotide sequence: TGTGCCAGCAGCGTCTATTTGGAGGGCACTGAAGCTTTCTTT. The full variable domain, completed using reference TRBV14 and TRBJ1-1, is EAGVTQFPSHSVIEKGQTVTLRCDPISGHDNLYWYRRVMGKEIKFLLHFVKESKQDESGMPNNRFLAERTGGTYSTLKVQPAELEDSGVYFCASSVYLEGTEAFFGQGTRLTVV.

This clone was recorded a few times. The chain couples TRBV7-9 to TRBJ1-1; TRBD1 is a possible D gene (5 bases). V lost 5 bases and J 1 base, leaving 14 bases between the germline ends. Germline-derived CDR1 and CDR2 are SEHNR and FQNEAQ (reference sequence). This CDR3 has 15 residues. The CDR3 loop reads CASSRGRGRNTEAFF. In nucleotides, the CDR3 is TGTGCCAGCAGCCGCGGGAGGGGACGGAACACTGAAGCTTTCTTT.

This clone occurred once. The CDR3 region is CASSYAGAPTYNEQFF. CDR3 nucleotides: TGTGCCAGCAGTTACGCGGGGGCTCCCACCTACAATGAGCAGTTCTTC. This sequence joins TRBV6-5 and TRBJ2-1; weak D call: TRBD2 (7 bases). The CDR3 has 16 residues. Trimming took 2 bases from V and 2 from J, leaving 13 bases between them. CDR1 and CDR2 (germline): MNHEY, SVGAGI.

The chain recombines TRBV27 with TRBJ1-5; D remains unclear. This CDR3 has 14 amino acids. Germline loops: CDR1 MNHEY, CDR2 SMNVEV (reference sequence). V was clipped by 9 bases and J by 9 bases, with 21 bases between them. The CDR3 sequence: CASRPGPLTRPQHF. The CDR3 nucleotides read TGTGCCAGTAGACCCGGCCCCCTTACGCGGCCCCAGCATTTT.

The chain joins TRBV14 to TRBJ2-5; 15 bases fit TRBD2. The CDR3 runs 17 residues. V lost 4 bases to trimming and J lost 5 bases; unmatched junction nucleotides: 8. The germline gives CDR1 SGHDN, CDR2 FVKESK. CDR3 nucleotides: TGTGCCAGCAGCCCGGGACTAGCGGGGGGTCCCCGGGAGACCCAGTACTTC. It yields the protein CASSPGLAGGPRETQYF. Full variable domain (missing parts from reference TRBV14 and TRBJ2-5): EAGVTQFPSHSVIEKGQTVTLRCDPISGHDNLYWYRRVMGKEIKFLLHFVKESKQDESGMPNNRFLAERTGGTYSTLKVQPAELEDSGVYFCASSPGLAGGPRETQYFGPGTRLLVL.

The chain links TRBV11-3 to TRBJ2-5; D is unclear. Trimming pared 4 bases from V and 5 bases from J, leaving 11 bases between. This CDR3 region has 13 residues. The V gene's germline CDR1 is SGHNT and CDR2 YENEEA. The CDR3 loop is CASSSPPSETQYF. In nucleotides, the CDR3 is TGTGCCAGCAGCTCCCCCCCCTCCGAGACCCAGTACTTC.

The V call is TRBV11-2, the J call TRBJ1-6; D is ambiguous. CDR1 is SGHAT and CDR2 is FQNNGV in the germline V gene. The CDR3 runs 13 residues. Trimming took 1 base from V and 6 from J, leaving 4 bases between them. CDR3 sequence (DNA): TGTGCCAGCAGCTTAGCAGTTAATTCACCCCTCCACTTT. Encoded protein: CASSLAVNSPLHF.

The chain carries TRBV13 and TRBJ2-6, with 10 bases fitting TRBD1. The ends lost 5 bases at V and 0 bases at J; junction bases unmatched: 7. Germline CDR1 is PRHDT and CDR2 is FYEKMQ (reference sequence). The CDR3 extends over 18 amino acids. CDR3 region: CASSPRDRGISGANVLTF. The DNA of the CDR3 is TGTGCCAGCAGCCCGAGGGACAGGGGAATCTCTGGGGCCAACGTCCTGACTTTC.

By sample share, this clone is medium-sized. The chain couples TRBV5-5 to TRBJ2-1; TRBD2 matches 11 bases. Germline trimming cut 3 bases from V and 8 bases from J; bases unmatched to any gene: 7. Germline values: CDR1 SGHKS, CDR2 YYEKEE (reference sequence). The CDR3 is made up of 15 amino acids. In DNA, the CDR3 is TGTGCCAGCAGCTCCATAGCGGGGGGGTCGGATGAGCAGTTCTTC. Residues: CASSSIAGGSDEQFF.

V gene TRBV2 combines with J gene TRBJ2-2; D gene uncertain. This CDR3 has 15 residues. Germline lookup yields CDR1 SNHLY and CDR2 FYNNEI. V lost 4 bases to trimming and J lost 0 bases, with 9 bases between them. Here the CDR3 reads CASSGLRTNTGELFF. The CDR3 DNA reads TGTGCCAGCAGTGGGCTACGAACGAACACCGGGGAGCTGTTTTTT.

In nucleotides, the CDR3 is TGTGCCAGCAGCTTACCAGTCAACTATGGCTACACCTTC. Translated, it gives CASSLPVNYGYTF. This rearrangement joins TRBV11-1 to TRBJ1-2; the D is unclear. V was trimmed by 2 bases and J by 2 bases, leaving 6 bases between them. This CDR3 has 13 residues. The germline gives CDR1 SGHAT, CDR2 FQDESV (reference sequence).

The V call is TRBV7-5, the J call TRBJ1-2; the D call of TRBD1 is as the table states it, not checked on the DNA. TRBV7-5 is annotated as a pseudogene. This CDR3 is 14 amino acids long. The CDR3 loop is CASSSDTGGPGYTF. The DNA of the CDR3 is TGTGCCAGCAGCTCCGATACAGGGGGCCCTGGCTACACCTTC.